This is a list of T cell receptor beta chains from one sample in a study of identical twins. TCRdb re-derived calls from the 5' RACE reads in MiXCR, one entry per CDR3 protein. The sample lists roughly 710,000 distinct CDR3 sequences, around 6.1% occurring once. The specimen was naive T cells sorted from blood. These receptors were collected from a man between 18 and 35 years old in good health. CDR3s include the opening cysteine and the closing phenylalanine or tryptophan. D genes are given only for firm matches. Clone size is shown for a subset of rows, as once, few, many or a class of expanded clone.

clone_size cdr3_length d_call j_call v_call cdr3_nt cdr3_aa
many 13 - TRBJ2-5 TRBV12-3/TRBV12-4 TGTGCCAGCAGGCCGGGGGGCGCAGAGACCCAGTACTTC CASRPGGAETQYF
many 15 TRBD2 TRBJ2-3 TRBV5-1 TGCGCCAGCAGCTTGGTTAGCGGGGTCACAGATACGCAGTATTTT CASSLVSGVTDTQYF
many 15 TRBD1 TRBJ2-7 TRBV29-1 TGCAGCGTTGAAGGTCCAGGGGGAAGGGCTCTCGAGCAGTACTTC CSVEGPGGRALEQYF
many 14 - TRBJ2-7 TRBV6-1 TGTGCCAGCAGGACTTCACGGACCTCCTACGAGCAGTACTTC CASRTSRTSYEQYF
few 16 TRBD2 TRBJ2-7 TRBV28 TGTGCCAGCATCGCCTCCAGCGGGAGAGTAACCTACGAGCAGTACTTC CASIASSGRVTYEQYF
- 12 - TRBJ2-1 TRBV27 TGTGCCAGCAGCCAAGACTACAGCGAGCAGTTCTTC CASSQDYSEQFF
- 16 TRBD1 TRBJ1-1 TRBV3-1 TGTGCCAGCAGCTACCGGACAGGCGACATGAACACTGAAGCTTTCTTT CASSYRTGDMNTEAFF
- 16 - TRBJ2-7 TRBV7-2 TGTGCCAGCAGCTTAGGAGGTGGGGATTCATACTACGAGCAGTACTTC CASSLGGGDSYYEQYF
- 16 TRBD2 TRBJ2-7 TRBV30 TGTGCCTGGACCAAAAGCGGGAGGGTTCGGTCCTACGAGCAGTACTTC CAWTKSGRVRSYEQYF
- 14 TRBD1 TRBJ2-2 TRBV6-5 TGTGCCAGCAGTTACCGACAGGGAGCCGGGGAGCTGTTTTTT CASSYRQGAGELFF
many 12 - TRBJ2-3 TRBV7-9 TGTGCCAGCAGTTCCTCGGCAGATACGCAGTATTTT CASSSSADTQYF